Listed below are T cell receptor beta chains from one sample, sequenced in a study of PD-1 blockade in classical Hodgkin lymphoma. Profiling relied on immunoSEQ multiplex PCR, and the TCRdb table lists in-frame clones only, not all of them. The sample lists tens of thousands of clones; around 90% were seen once. Sequences were derived from peripheral blood mononuclear cells (PBMCs), sampled before the fourth cycle of nivolumab. The receptors originated from a human donor with classical Hodgkin lymphoma. CDR3s include the opening cysteine and the closing phenylalanine or tryptophan. The D gene is left open where the match is weak. A clone size is listed for some rows: how often the clone was seen (once, few, many), or a class if it is expanded.

D gene	J gene	V gene	clone size	CDR3 protein	CDR3 DNA
TRBD1	TRBJ1-2	TRBV27	-	CASAPGQGKEWNYGYTF	TGTGCCAGTGCACCGGGACAGGGAAAGGAGTGGAACTATGGCTACACCTTC
-	TRBJ2-3	TRBV10-3	-	CAISESQQGGDDTQYF	TGTGCCATCAGTGAGTCACAACAGGGTGGGGATGATACGCAGTATTTT
-	TRBJ1-5	TRBV6-5	few	CASSYRMYQPQHF	TGTGCCAGCAGTTACAGAATGTATCAGCCCCAGCATTTT
-	TRBJ1-1	TRBV7-2	-	CASSLSRGVNTEAFF	TGTGCCAGCAGCTTATCACGTGGAGTGAACACTGAAGCTTTCTTT
TRBD1	TRBJ2-2	TRBV7-9	-	CASRGQGNTGELFF	TGTGCCAGCAGGGGACAGGGGAACACCGGGGAGCTGTTTTTT
-	TRBJ1-2	TRBV6-1	-	CASRPSWDGYTF	TGTGCCAGCAGGCCCTCTTGGGATGGCTACACCTTC
-	TRBJ2-3	TRBV4-2	-	CASSQPGAHTDTQYF	TGTGCCAGCAGCCAACCGGGAGCGCACACAGATACGCAGTATTTT
-	TRBJ2-5	TRBV15	-	CATSRASPLETQYF	TGTGCCACCAGCAGAGCCTCCCCCCTAGAGACCCAGTACTTC
-	TRBJ2-3	TRBV28	-	CASSFYLLGPGTDTQYF	TGTGCCAGCAGTTTCTATCTCTTGGGACCCGGCACAGATACGCAGTATTTT
TRBD2	TRBJ2-5	TRBV5-1	-	CASSFGQVILAGGPMETQYF	TGCGCCAGCAGCTTCGGACAGGTGATCCTAGCGGGAGGCCCGATGGAGACCCAGTACTTC
TRBD1	TRBJ2-6	TRBV7-6	-	CASSPGQGASGANVLTF	TGTGCCAGCAGCCCGGGACAGGGGGCGTCAGGGGCCAACGTCCTGACTTTC
-	TRBJ1-2	TRBV28	-	CASSLPGANYGYTF	TGTGCCAGCAGTTTACCCGGAGCTAACTATGGCTACACCTTC
-	TRBJ2-7	TRBV5-4	once	CASADVPYEQYF	TGTGCCAGCGCCGACGTACCCTACGAGCAGTACTTC
-	TRBJ1-2	TRBV28	once	CASSFGARPGPGYTF	TGTGCCAGCAGTTTTGGGGCTCGTCCGGGACCTGGCTACACCTTC
TRBD2	TRBJ2-1	TRBV19	-	CASSPPSGVYNEQFF	TGTGCCAGTAGTCCACCTAGCGGGGTATACAATGAGCAGTTCTTC
TRBD1	TRBJ2-7	TRBV2	-	CASEDRGPYEQYF	TGTGCCAGCGAAGACAGGGGTCCCTACGAGCAGTACTTC
-	TRBJ2-3	TRBV15	-	CATSRTLAGSMDTQYF	TGTGCCACCAGCCGAACCTTGGCAGGCAGCATGGATACGCAGTATTTT
TRBD2	TRBJ2-7	TRBV28	-	CASSFRVWVGTSAYEQYF	TGTGCCAGCAGTTTTAGAGTGTGGGTTGGGACTAGCGCCTACGAGCAGTACTTC
-	TRBJ1-5	TRBV7-9	few	CASSHQYSNQPQHF	TGTGCCAGCAGCCACCAGTATAGCAATCAGCCCCAGCATTTT
TRBD2	TRBJ2-3	TRBV28	-	CASSIAGGTDTQYF	TGTGCCAGCAGCATAGCGGGGGGGACCGATACGCAGTATTTT
TRBD2	TRBJ2-7	TRBV20-1	-	CSGEGGYEQYF	TGCAGTGGGGAGGGCGGCTACGAGCAGTACTTC
TRBD1	TRBJ2-2	TRBV27	-	CASRPMGQGHGELFF	TGTGCCAGCAGGCCCATGGGACAGGGGCACGGGGAGCTGTTTTTT
TRBD2	TRBJ2-7	TRBV7-9	-	CASSSERGPHF	TGTGCCAGCAGCTCAGAGCGGGGCCCGCACTTC
TRBD1	TRBJ2-7	TRBV18	few	CASSETGGAYEQYF	TGTGCCAGCTCAGAGACAGGGGGGGCCTACGAGCAGTACTTC
-	TRBJ2-1	TRBV10-3	-	CAISESHRNNEQFF	TGTGCCATCAGTGAGAGTCACAGAAACAATGAGCAGTTCTTC
-	TRBJ2-1	TRBV10-3	-	CAISGWGASNEQFF	TGTGCCATCAGTGGCTGGGGAGCGTCTAATGAGCAGTTCTTC
-	TRBJ2-7	TRBV10-3	-	CAISEPGRSSYEQYF	TGTGCCATCAGTGAGCCGGGACGTAGCTCCTACGAGCAGTACTTC
-	TRBJ2-1	TRBV11-2	-	CASSPSAGLSYNEQFF	TGTGCCAGCAGCCCCTCCGCGGGTCTCTCCTACAATGAGCAGTTCTTC
-	TRBJ1-1	TRBV29-1	-	CSVEADLNTEAFF	TGCAGCGTTGAAGCAGACCTGAACACTGAAGCTTTCTTT
-	TRBJ2-7	TRBV19	-	CASSIILGQGMCEQYF	TGTGCCAGTAGTATAATCCTCGGGCAGGGGATGTGTGAGCAGTACTTC
-	TRBJ2-7	TRBV19	-	CASSIKGRNEQYF	TGTGCCAGTAGTATCAAGGGTCGAAACGAGCAGTACTTC
TRBD1	TRBJ2-7	TRBV19	-	CASSKTGGPYEQYF	TGTGCCAGTAGTAAAACAGGGGGTCCCTACGAGCAGTACTTC
-	TRBJ2-3	TRBV28	-	CAIMGDFASSTDTQYF	TGTGCCATAATGGGGGACTTTGCATCGAGCACAGATACGCAGTATTTT
-	TRBJ2-2	TRBV6-5	-	CASSARDSGELFF	TGTGCCAGCAGCGCTCGGGATTCCGGGGAGCTGTTTTTT
-	TRBJ2-4	TRBV4-1	-	CASSLNRAKNIQYF	TGCGCCAGCAGCTTGAACCGAGCCAAAAACATTCAGTACTTC
-	TRBJ1-5	TRBV7-8	-	CASSLIPGTSNQPQHF	TGTGCCAGCAGCTTAATCCCCGGGACTAGCAATCAGCCCCAGCATTTT
TRBD1	TRBJ1-2	TRBV9	once	CASSVEEGADSFYGYTF	TGTGCCAGCAGCGTAGAAGAGGGGGCCGATTCCTTTTATGGCTACACCTTC
-	TRBJ2-7	TRBV11-2	-	CASRLRVNEQYF	TGTGCCAGCAGGCTGCGGGTAAACGAGCAGTACTTC
-	TRBJ2-3	TRBV7-6	-	CASTSTDTQYF	TGTGCCAGCACCAGCACAGATACGCAGTATTTT
TRBD2	TRBJ2-5	TRBV27	-	CASSSLFGLAGGKMETQYF	TGTGCCAGCAGTTCCCTTTTTGGTCTAGCGGGAGGGAAAATGGAGACCCAGTACTTC
-	TRBJ2-5	TRBV10-3	-	CAISEALTRETQYF	TGTGCCATCAGTGAGGCTTTGACAAGAGAGACCCAGTACTTC
-	TRBJ2-5	TRBV18	-	CASSQQRQETQYF	TGTGCCAGCTCACAACAGCGGCAAGAGACCCAGTACTTC